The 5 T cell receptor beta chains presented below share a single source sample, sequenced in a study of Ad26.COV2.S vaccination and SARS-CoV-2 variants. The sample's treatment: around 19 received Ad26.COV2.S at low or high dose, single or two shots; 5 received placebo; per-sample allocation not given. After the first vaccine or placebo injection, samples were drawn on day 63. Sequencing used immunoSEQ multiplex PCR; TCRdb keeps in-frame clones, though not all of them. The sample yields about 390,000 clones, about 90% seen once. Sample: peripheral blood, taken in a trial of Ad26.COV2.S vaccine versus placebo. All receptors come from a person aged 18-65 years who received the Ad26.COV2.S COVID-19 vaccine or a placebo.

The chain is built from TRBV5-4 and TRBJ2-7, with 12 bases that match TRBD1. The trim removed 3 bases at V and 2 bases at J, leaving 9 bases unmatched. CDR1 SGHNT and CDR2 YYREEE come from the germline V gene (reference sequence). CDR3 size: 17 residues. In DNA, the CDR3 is TGTGCCAGCAGCTGGGGACAGGGGGCGCGTCCTACCTACGAGCAGTACTTC. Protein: CASSWGQGARPTYEQYF.

CDR3 amino acids: CATSSVDNEQFF. The CDR3 DNA sequence: TGTGCCACCAGTTCGGTCGACAATGAGCAGTTCTTC. V is TRBV24-1 and J is TRBJ2-1; D call uncertain. The CDR3 contains 12 residues. The germline V gene has CDR1 KGHDR and CDR2 SFDVKD. The V end lost 6 bases, the J end lost 5 bases, and 7 bases lay between the germline ends.

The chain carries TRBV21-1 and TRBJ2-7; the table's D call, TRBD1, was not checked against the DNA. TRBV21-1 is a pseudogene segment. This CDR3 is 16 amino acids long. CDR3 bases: TGTGCCAGCAGCCGGGTACAGGGGAATATCACCTACGAGCAGTACTTC. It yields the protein CASSRVQGNITYEQYF.

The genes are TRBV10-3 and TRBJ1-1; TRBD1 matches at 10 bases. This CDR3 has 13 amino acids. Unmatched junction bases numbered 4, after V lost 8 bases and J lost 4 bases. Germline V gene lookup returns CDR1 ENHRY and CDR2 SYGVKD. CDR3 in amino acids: CAIGTGVGTEAFF. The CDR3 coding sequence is TGTGCCATCGGGACAGGGGTGGGCACTGAAGCTTTCTTT.

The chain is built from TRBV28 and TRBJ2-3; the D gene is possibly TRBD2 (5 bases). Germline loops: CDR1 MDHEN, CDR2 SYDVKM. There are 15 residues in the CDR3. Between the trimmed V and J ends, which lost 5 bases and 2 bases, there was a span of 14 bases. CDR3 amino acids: CASSPEGLATDTQYF. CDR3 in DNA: TGTGCCAGCAGTCCAGAGGGTCTCGCCACAGATACGCAGTATTTT. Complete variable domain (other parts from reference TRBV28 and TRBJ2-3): DVKVTQSSRYLVKRTGEKVFLECVQDMDHENMFWYRQDPGLGLRLIYFSYDVKMKEKGDIPEGYSVSREKKERFSLILESASTNQTSMYLCASSPEGLATDTQYFGPGTRLTVL.